The 27 T cell receptor beta chains listed next were all sequenced from one sample in a study of cytomegalovirus exposure and HLA in healthy donors. Primers for the PCR totalled 60 Vbeta and 13 Jbeta. Measured with immunoSEQ multiplex PCR; TCRdb has only the in-frame clones, and not every one. The data hold 120,000 to 150,000 clones, with around 79% observed a single time. Sequencing was done on a sample of PBMCs. These receptors originate from a male donor in good health and CMV-seronegative.

This clone has a handful of counts. J is TRBJ1-3 and V is TRBV6-5; D not resolved. This CDR3 comprises 15 residues. Between the trimmed V and J ends, which lost 0 bases and 2 bases, there was a span of 8 bases. Germline assignment: CDR1 MNHEY and CDR2 SVGAGI. As DNA, the CDR3 is TGTGCCAGCAGTTACTCCCAGGCTCCTGGAAACACCATATATTTT. It codes for CASSYSQAPGNTIYF.

This sequence joins TRBV5-6 and TRBJ2-1; D is perhaps TRBD2 (5 bases). Germline V CDR1 and CDR2: SGHDT, YYEEEE. CDR3 length: 17 amino acids. V lost 2 bases, J lost 0 bases, and 15 bases lay in between. The CDR3 DNA reads TGTGCCAGCAGCTTCTTTGCGGGTGCGGCCTCCTACAATGAGCAGTTCTTC. This translates into CASSFFAGAASYNEQFF.

Turning to this clone: An end of the junction does not agree with germline; a read error may underlie this. The V and J genes are TRBV6-5 and TRBJ1-3; 10 positions match TRBD1. There are 16 residues in the CDR3. Germline loops: CDR1 MNHEY, CDR2 SVGAGI. CDR3 amino acids: CARSSGQGPAGNTIYF. Written as DNA, the CDR3 is TGTGCCCGCAGTTCGGGACAGGGGCCCGCTGGAAACACCATATATTTT.

J is TRBJ2-5 and V is TRBV10-3, with 11 bases that match TRBD2. The V and J ends lost 9 bases and 5 bases, in that order; junction bases with no gene match: 5. CDR1 is ENHRY, CDR2 SYGVKD, per germline. The CDR3 consists of 13 residues. The CDR3 bases are TGTGCCATTCAGACTAGCGGGATGGAGACCCAGTACTTC. Its translation is CAIQTSGMETQYF.

The gene calls are TRBV19 and TRBJ1-5; the D gene is possibly TRBD1 (6 bases). This CDR3 spans 16 amino acids. The germline gives CDR1 LNHDA, CDR2 SQIVND (reference sequence). V was clipped by 4 bases and J by 1 base, with 14 bases between them. The chain's CDR3 is CASSTTGHTSNQPQHF. CDR3 nucleotides: TGTGCCAGTAGTACGACGGGACATACCAGCAATCAGCCCCAGCATTTT. The full variable domain, completed using reference TRBV19 and TRBJ1-5, is DGGITQSPKYLFRKEGQNVTLSCEQNLNHDAMYWYRQDPGQGLRLIYYSQIVNDFQKGDIAEGYSVSREKKESFPLTVTSAQKNPTAFYLCASSTTGHTSNQPQHFGDGTRLSIL.

The chain combines TRBV27 with TRBJ1-2, with D possibly matching TRBD1 (5 bases). The CDR3 totals 13 residues. CDR1 is MNHEY, CDR2 SMNVEV, per germline (reference sequence). The germline V and J ends were trimmed by 8 bases and 0 bases, with 10 bases remaining between them. The CDR3 sequence is CASGTEANYGYTF. CDR3 in DNA: TGTGCCAGCGGGACTGAAGCTAACTATGGCTACACCTTC.

This chain connects TRBV29-1 to TRBJ2-7; 8 bases map to TRBD1. V was pared by 5 bases and J by 0 bases, with 9 bases of the junction left unmatched. This CDR3 region has 15 residues. Germline CDR1 and CDR2: SQVTM and ANQGSEA. As DNA, the CDR3 is TGCAGCGTTCCCGGACAGGGTTCAAGCTCCTACGAGCAGTACTTC. It yields the protein CSVPGQGSSSYEQYF.

The CDR3 sequence: CASSGIGGYGYTF. DNA of the CDR3: TGTGCCAGCAGCGGGATCGGGGGCTATGGCTACACCTTC. V usage is TRBV9 and J usage is TRBJ1-2; D possibly corresponds to TRBD1 (5 bases). The CDR3 has 13 amino acids. V lost 3 bases, J lost 4 bases, and 10 bases lay in between. The germline V gene encodes CDR1 SGDLS and CDR2 YYNGEE.

V is TRBV5-8 and J is TRBJ1-5, with 7 bases lining up with TRBD1. This CDR3 is 15 amino acids long. With V trimmed by 4 bases and J by 6 bases, 10 bases remained unmatched. From germline, CDR1 is SGHTS and CDR2 YDEGEE. The CDR3 loop is CASSPGQLAAQPQHF. Written as DNA, the CDR3 is TGTGCCAGCAGCCCGGGACAGTTAGCAGCTCAGCCCCAGCATTTT. Full variable domain (missing parts from reference TRBV5-8 and TRBJ1-5): EAGVTQSPTHLIKTRGQQATLRCSPISGHTSVYWYQQALGLGLQFLLWYDEGEERNRGNFPPRFSGRQFPNYSSELNVNALELEDSALYLCASSPGQLAAQPQHFGDGTRLSIL.

V gene TRBV7-2 combines with J gene TRBJ1-3; D is uncertain. V lost 2 bases to trimming and J lost 4 bases, with 6 bases between them. CDR3 length: 13 residues. CDR1 is SGHTA, CDR2 FQGNSA, per germline. CDR3 amino acids: CASSLYSGNTIYF. DNA for the CDR3: TGTGCCAGCAGCTTATACAGCGGAAACACCATATATTTT.

The chain recombines TRBV5-1 with TRBJ2-7; 7 bases are a match to TRBD1. The CDR3 is 13 amino acids. The V gene end was trimmed by 5 bases and the J gene end by 7 bases; junction bases not matched to a gene: 9. Germline values: CDR1 SGHRS, CDR2 YFSETQ. CDR3 nucleotide sequence: TGCGCCAGCAGTCTAGGGGGCGCGTCAGAGCAGTACTTC. It is translated as CASSLGGASEQYF.

This chain joins TRBV4-2 and TRBJ2-5, with D tentatively TRBD2 (6 bases). Trimming took off 1 base at V and 4 bases at J, with 19 bases between the two ends. The CDR3 has 17 residues. Germline assignment: CDR1 LGHNA and CDR2 YNFKEQ. The CDR3 loop is CASSQVFGDFSTETQYF. The CDR3 DNA follows: TGTGCCAGCAGCCAAGTCTTTGGGGACTTTTCAACAGAGACCCAGTACTTC.

With regard to this clone: An end of the junction does not agree with germline; a read error may underlie this. The chain links TRBV7-9 to TRBJ1-2, with D tentatively TRBD1 (5 bases). The CDR3 spans 14 residues. CDR1 and CDR2 (germline): SEHNR, FQNEAQ (reference sequence). The CDR3 DNA reads TGTTCCAGCAGCTTTGGGGGGAACTTCTATGGCTACACCTTC. Its protein product is CSSSFGGNFYGYTF.

The chain employs TRBV27 and TRBJ1-5; TRBD1 matches at 9 bases. CDR3 length: 17 amino acids. V gave up 6 bases and J gave up 3 bases; unmatched junction bases: 12. Germline V gives CDR1 MNHEY, CDR2 SMNVEV (reference sequence). This CDR3 reads CASSPYLRDRDNQPQHF. DNA for the CDR3: TGTGCCAGCAGCCCTTACCTCCGGGACAGGGACAATCAGCCCCAGCATTTT.

The chain uses TRBV20-1 and TRBJ1-2, with D perhaps matching TRBD1 (6 bases). In germline, CDR1 is DFQATT, CDR2 SNEGSKA (reference sequence). V lost 8 bases to trimming and J lost 8 bases, with 12 bases between them. This CDR3 has 10 amino acids. The CDR3 DNA reads as TGCAGTTCTGACAGGCGCGGCTACACCTTC. It encodes CSSDRRGYTF.

This sequence joins TRBV4-1 and TRBJ1-2; D is undetermined. Trimming removed 7 bases from V and 3 bases from J, with 12 bases in between. Germline V CDR1 and CDR2: MGHRA, YSYEKL. The length of the CDR3 is 13 residues. The CDR3 loop reads CASNPGVDYGYTF. In DNA form, the CDR3 reads TGCGCCAGCAATCCGGGAGTCGACTATGGCTACACCTTC.

The chain recombines TRBV2 with TRBJ2-3, with D perhaps matching TRBD1 (5 bases). The germline CDR1 and CDR2 sequences are SNHLY and FYNNEI. The CDR3 has 13 amino acids. V was cut by 7 bases and J by 6 bases, with 14 bases left in between. The CDR3 here is CASIGAALDTQYF. As DNA, the CDR3 is TGTGCCAGCATAGGGGCAGCACTCGATACGCAGTATTTT.

V gene TRBV27 combines with J gene TRBJ2-2; 8 bases are shared with TRBD1. This CDR3 contains 15 residues. Per germline, CDR1 MNHEY and CDR2 SMNVEV (reference sequence). The V segment lost 6 bases and the J segment 3 bases; nucleotides outside the gene matches: 6. The CDR3 reads CASSAQGAYTGELFF. CDR3 nucleotides: TGTGCCAGCAGCGCCCAGGGGGCGTACACCGGGGAGCTGTTTTTT.

V usage is TRBV5-4 and J usage is TRBJ1-4; 9 nucleotides agree with TRBD1. The germline gives CDR1 SGHNT, CDR2 YYREEE (reference sequence). CDR3 size: 14 residues. Trimming at V came to 3 bases and at J to 7 bases, leaving 4 bases not matched to a gene. The chain's CDR3 is CASSWGQGGEKLFF. In DNA, the CDR3 is TGTGCCAGCAGCTGGGGACAGGGTGGTGAAAAACTGTTTTTT.

For this clone: Sequence at one end of the junction differs from germline and may be a read error. The chain recombines TRBV5-1 with TRBJ2-2; a weak D match, TRBD1 (6 bases). Germline CDR1 reads SGHRS; CDR2 reads YFSETQ. There are 15 residues in the CDR3. This CDR3 is CPSSETGADTGELFF. DNA for the CDR3: TGCCCCAGCAGCGAGACAGGAGCGGACACCGGGGAGCTGTTTTTT.

The chain combines TRBV29-1 with TRBJ2-1; TRBD2 matches 9 bases. Trimming removed 6 bases from V and 4 bases from J; junction bases left unmatched: 4. The CDR3 consists of 13 residues. The germline V gene encodes CDR1 SQVTM and CDR2 ANQGSEA. In DNA, the CDR3 is TGCAGCGTGTGGCTAGCGGGGTACAATGAGCAGTTCTTC. This translates into CSVWLAGYNEQFF.

The chain carries TRBV30 and TRBJ2-3; TRBD2 agrees at 13 bases. Trimming took 0 bases from V and 4 from J; bases not matched to a gene: 4. The V gene's germline CDR1 is GTSNPN and CDR2 SVGIG (reference sequence). The CDR3 consists of 16 residues. Here the CDR3 reads CAWSVRTSGSADTQYF. The CDR3 bases are TGTGCCTGGAGTGTAAGGACTAGCGGGAGCGCAGATACGCAGTATTTT.

Only one count was recorded for this clone. V gene TRBV10-2 combines with J gene TRBJ1-2; D unclear. This CDR3 comprises 13 residues. Trimming cost V 6 bases and J 3 bases, with 11 bases left between them. Germline-derived CDR1 and CDR2 are WSHSY and SAAADI. The CDR3 region is CASSTESYYGYTF. The CDR3 DNA follows: TGCGCCAGCAGCACAGAGTCCTACTATGGCTACACCTTC.

The genes are TRBV6-1 and TRBJ2-7; 7 positions match TRBD2. The CDR3 length is 14 residues. V gave up 3 bases and J gave up 3 bases; unmatched junction bases: 5. Looked up from germline, CDR1 is MNHNS and CDR2 is SASEGT. CDR3 sequence: CASSDFGGGYEQYF. DNA for the CDR3: TGTGCCAGCAGTGATTTTGGGGGGGGCTACGAGCAGTACTTC.

The chain links TRBV9 to TRBJ2-5, with no clear D. V was cut by 0 bases and J by 2 bases, with 5 bases left in between. CDR1 SGDLS and CDR2 YYNGEE come from the germline V gene. The CDR3 runs 13 residues. For the CDR3, the DNA is TGTGCCAGCAGCGTAGATGTACAAGAGACCCAGTACTTC. It translates to CASSVDVQETQYF.

V is TRBV9 and J is TRBJ2-1, with 7 bases aligning to TRBD2. The CDR3 has 15 amino acids. The germline V gene encodes CDR1 SGDLS and CDR2 YYNGEE. With 1 base clipped from V and 0 bases from J, the junction kept 1 base outside the gene matches. Written as DNA, the CDR3 is TGTGCCAGCAGCGTACTAGCGGACTCCTACAATGAGCAGTTCTTC. Translation: CASSVLADSYNEQFF.

This chain joins TRBV2 and TRBJ2-7; D possibly corresponds to TRBD1 (5 bases). The CDR3 consists of 12 residues. Germline V gene sequence: CDR1 SNHLY, CDR2 FYNNEI. The ends were cut back, 6 bases at V and 4 bases at J, with 10 bases in the middle. In DNA form, the CDR3 reads TGTGCCAGCAGGGACAATCTGTACGAGCAGTACTTC. This encodes CASRDNLYEQYF.